This record concerns one T cell receptor beta chain sequence. Germline-derived CDR1 and CDR2 are SGHAT and FQNNGV. The CDR3 consists of 13 residues. V lost 10 bases to trimming and J lost 8 bases; unmatched junction nucleotides: 10. The repertoire was sequenced with immunoSEQ multiplex PCR; TCRdb's copy has only in-frame clones and lacks some. The sample yields about 42,000 clones, around four fifths seen once. The data stem from a study of blood T cell repertoires in COVID-19. The sequenced material came from peripheral blood. The genes are TRBV11-2 and TRBJ2-1; 8 bases line up with TRBD2. This clonotype originated in a man aged 45-60 years with active COVID-19. The CDR3 protein is CAIPGGRFDEQFF. CDR3 coding DNA: TGTGCCATTCCGGGGGGGCGGTTCGATGAGCAGTTCTTC.